These 5 T cell receptor beta chains were sequenced from one sample in a study of shared clonotypes between healthy human individuals. Clones were read by immunoSEQ multiplex PCR, and TCRdb kept only the in-frame ones, dropping some. The sample has about a million clones, approximately 75% seen once. The sample comprised memory CD4+ T cells from PBMCs. The sample's subset: CD45RA-negative fraction. The receptors here all came from a man between 18 and 29 years old in good health. Some clones in this sample may be carry-over from other donors' samples.

The chain uses TRBV2 and TRBJ1-1, with D perhaps matching TRBD1 (6 bases). CDR3 length: 13 amino acids. Germline assignment: CDR1 SNHLY and CDR2 FYNNEI. Trimming removed 4 bases from V and 5 bases from J, with 11 bases in between. The CDR3 region has the DNA TGTGCCAGCAGTGGACAGGTGCGGACTGAAGCTTTCTTT. Amino acid sequence: CASSGQVRTEAFF.

This clone was observed a few times. A far larger clone is one nucleotide away, so this likely arose from a read error. No conserved phenylalanine or tryptophan ends this CDR3, so it is likely a read error. The rearrangement joins TRBV29-1 to TRBJ1-2; D is unclear. Trimming stripped 0 bases from V and 1 base from J, with 3 bases between. The CDR3 consists of 12 residues. The germline gives CDR1 SQVTM, CDR2 ANQGSEA. The chain's CDR3 is CSVEDHNYGYTS. CDR3 sequence (DNA): TGCAGCGTTGAAGACCATAACTATGGCTACACCTCC.

The J gene is TRBJ2-1, the V gene TRBV7-2, with D possibly matching TRBD1 (5 bases). Germline CDR1 is SGHTA and CDR2 is FQGNSA. V lost 4 bases and J 4 bases, leaving 17 bases between the germline ends. The CDR3 consists of 16 residues. The CDR3 DNA reads TGTGCCAGCAGCTGGGGCGGATCCCGTTCGTACAATGAGCAGTTCTTC. Its translation: CASSWGGSRSYNEQFF.

This clone was found once. Other DNA sequences from this sample encode an identical CDR3 as well. V gene TRBV11-2 combines with J gene TRBJ2-6; D remains unclear. The germline CDR1 and CDR2 sequences are SGHAT and FQNNGV. Trimming took off 3 bases at V and 8 bases at J, with 14 bases between the two ends. The CDR3 spans 15 residues. For the CDR3, the DNA is TGTGCCAGCAGCTTGAACTTCGGCCAGACCAACGTCCTGACTTTC. It codes for CASSLNFGQTNVLTF.

This clone was seen many times. The rearrangement uses TRBV14 and TRBJ1-4; D gene ambiguous. The length of the CDR3 is 12 residues. CDR1 and CDR2 from the germline V gene are SGHDN and FVKESK. Trimming stripped 2 bases from V and 8 bases from J, with 6 bases between. In nucleotides, the CDR3 is TGTGCCAGCAGCCAACAGAGGGAAAAACTGTTTTTT. Translating gives CASSQQREKLFF.